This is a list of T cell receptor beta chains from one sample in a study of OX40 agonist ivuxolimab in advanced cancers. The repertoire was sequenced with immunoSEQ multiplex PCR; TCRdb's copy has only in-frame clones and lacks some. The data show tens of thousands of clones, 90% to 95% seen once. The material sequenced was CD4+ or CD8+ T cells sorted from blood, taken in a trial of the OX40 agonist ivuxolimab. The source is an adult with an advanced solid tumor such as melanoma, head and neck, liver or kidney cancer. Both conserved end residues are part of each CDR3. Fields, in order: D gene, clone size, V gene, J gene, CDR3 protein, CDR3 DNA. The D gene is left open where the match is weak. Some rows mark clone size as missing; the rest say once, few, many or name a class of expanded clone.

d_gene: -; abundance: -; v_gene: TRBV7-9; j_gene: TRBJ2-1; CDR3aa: CASSPPPPGRQNEQFF; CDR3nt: TGTGCCAGCAGCCCACCCCCACCGGGACGCCAAAATGAGCAGTTCTTC
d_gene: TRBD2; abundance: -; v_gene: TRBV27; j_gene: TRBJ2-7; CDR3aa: CASSLRGGEQYF; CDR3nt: TGTGCCAGCAGTTTACGGGGGGGAGAGCAGTACTTC
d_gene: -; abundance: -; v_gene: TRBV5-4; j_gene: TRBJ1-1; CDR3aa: CASSQGPQLKNTEAFF; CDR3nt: TGTGCCAGCAGCCAGGGACCCCAGTTGAAGAACACTGAAGCTTTCTTT
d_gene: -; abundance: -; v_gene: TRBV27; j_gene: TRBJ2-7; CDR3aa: CASSQPGAGSYF; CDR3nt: TGTGCCAGCAGTCAGCCCGGGGCGGGGTCGTACTTC
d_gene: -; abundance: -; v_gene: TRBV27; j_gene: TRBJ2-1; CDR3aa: CASSLFPGALNNEQFF; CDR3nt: TGTGCCAGCAGTTTATTCCCCGGGGCACTAAACAATGAGCAGTTCTTC
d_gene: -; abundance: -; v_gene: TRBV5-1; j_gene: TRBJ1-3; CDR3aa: CASSLRGENTIYF; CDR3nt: TGCGCCAGCAGTCTACGAGGGGAAAACACCATATATTTT
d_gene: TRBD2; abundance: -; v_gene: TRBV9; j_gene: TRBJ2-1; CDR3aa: CASSVALAEYNEQFF; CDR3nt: TGTGCCAGCAGCGTAGCGCTAGCGGAGTACAATGAGCAGTTCTTC
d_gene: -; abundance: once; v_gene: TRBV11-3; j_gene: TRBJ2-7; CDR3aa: CASRDQGGEQYF; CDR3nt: TGTGCCAGCAGGGATCAGGGTGGCGAGCAGTACTTC
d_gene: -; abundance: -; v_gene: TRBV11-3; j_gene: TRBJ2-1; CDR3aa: CASSLELDSAYNEQFF; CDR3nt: TGTGCCAGCAGCTTAGAACTCGATTCCGCCTACAATGAGCAGTTCTTC
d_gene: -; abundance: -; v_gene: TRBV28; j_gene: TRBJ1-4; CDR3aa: CASSLTGTEFLNEKLFF; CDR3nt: TGTGCCAGCAGTCTCACCGGGACGGAGTTTCTTAATGAAAAACTGTTTTTT
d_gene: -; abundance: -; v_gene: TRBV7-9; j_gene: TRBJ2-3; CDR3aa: CASSFGESTDTQYF; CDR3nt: TGTGCCAGCAGCTTCGGCGAGAGCACAGATACGCAGTATTTT
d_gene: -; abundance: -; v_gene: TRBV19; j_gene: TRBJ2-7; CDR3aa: CATEDRARTYEQYF; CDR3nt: TGTGCCACCGAGGACAGAGCTAGGACCTACGAGCAGTACTTC
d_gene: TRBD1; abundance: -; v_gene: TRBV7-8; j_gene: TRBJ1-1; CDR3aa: CASSSRDRGLENTEAFF; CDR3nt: TGTGCCAGCAGCTCCCGGGACAGGGGGCTTGAGAACACTGAAGCTTTCTTT
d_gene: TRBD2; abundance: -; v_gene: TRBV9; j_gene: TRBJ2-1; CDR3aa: CASSVRPVAGGSEQFF; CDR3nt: TGTGCCAGCAGCGTAAGGCCGGTAGCGGGAGGGTCTGAGCAGTTCTTC
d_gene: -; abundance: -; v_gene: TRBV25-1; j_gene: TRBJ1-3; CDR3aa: CASSFVGATIYF; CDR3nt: TGTGCCAGCTCATTCGTCGGGGCCACCATATATTTT
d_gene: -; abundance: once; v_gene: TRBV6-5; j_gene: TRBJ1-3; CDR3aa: CASSYYPQGSGNTIYF; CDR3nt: TGTGCCAGCAGTTACTACCCCCAGGGCTCAGGAAACACCATATATTTT
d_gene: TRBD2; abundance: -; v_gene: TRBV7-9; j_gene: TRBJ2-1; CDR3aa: CASSERLAGAEQFF; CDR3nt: TGTGCCAGCAGCGAACGCCTAGCGGGAGCTGAGCAGTTCTTC
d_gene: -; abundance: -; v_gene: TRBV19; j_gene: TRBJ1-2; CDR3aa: CASSSGYGYTF; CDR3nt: TGTGCCAGTAGTTCAGGCTATGGCTACACCTTC
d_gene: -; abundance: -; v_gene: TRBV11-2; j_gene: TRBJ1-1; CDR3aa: CASSREKNTEAFF; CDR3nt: TGTGCCAGCAGCCGGGAAAAGAACACTGAAGCTTTCTTT
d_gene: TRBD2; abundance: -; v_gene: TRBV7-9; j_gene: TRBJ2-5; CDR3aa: CASSFRLATGGETQYF; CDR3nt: TGTGCCAGCAGCTTCCGACTAGCGACTGGCGGAGAGACCCAGTACTTC
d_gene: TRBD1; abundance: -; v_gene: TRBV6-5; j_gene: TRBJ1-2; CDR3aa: CASSYSRDSYGYTF; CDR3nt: TGTGCCAGCAGTTACTCCAGGGACAGCTATGGCTACACCTTC
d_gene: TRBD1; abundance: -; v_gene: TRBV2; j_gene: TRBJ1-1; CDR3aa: CASSEAPTGGVGYTEAFF; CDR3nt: TGTGCCAGCAGTGAAGCCCCGACAGGGGGTGTCGGGTACACTGAAGCTTTCTTT
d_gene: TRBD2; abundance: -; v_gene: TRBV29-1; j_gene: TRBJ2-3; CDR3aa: CSVEGASGTASTDTQYF; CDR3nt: TGCAGCGTTGAAGGGGCTAGCGGGACTGCTAGCACAGATACGCAGTATTTT
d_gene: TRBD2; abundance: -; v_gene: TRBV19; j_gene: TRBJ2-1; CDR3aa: CASSIGRTSGRAVEQFF; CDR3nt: TGTGCCAGTAGTATAGGAAGAACTAGCGGGAGGGCCGTTGAGCAGTTCTTC
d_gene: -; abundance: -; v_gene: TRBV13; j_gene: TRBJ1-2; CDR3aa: CASSFRGLTDYGYTF; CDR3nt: TGTGCCAGCAGCTTCAGGGGACTAACCGATTATGGCTACACCTTC
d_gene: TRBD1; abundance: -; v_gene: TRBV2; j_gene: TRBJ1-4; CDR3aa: CASSAQGQEKLFF; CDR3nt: TGTGCCAGCAGTGCCCAGGGACAGGAAAAACTGTTTTTT
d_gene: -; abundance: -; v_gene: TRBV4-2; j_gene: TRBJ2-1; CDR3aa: CASSLNLDYYNEQFF; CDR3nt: TGTGCCAGCAGCTTGAACCTCGACTATTACAATGAGCAGTTCTTC
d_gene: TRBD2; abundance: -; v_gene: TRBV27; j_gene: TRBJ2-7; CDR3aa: CASSFWTSGRYEQYF; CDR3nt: TGTGCCAGCAGTTTCTGGACTAGCGGGAGGTACGAGCAGTACTTC
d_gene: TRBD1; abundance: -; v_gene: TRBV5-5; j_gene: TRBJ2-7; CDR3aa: CASSFGTAYEQYF; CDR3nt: TGTGCCAGCAGCTTTGGGACAGCTTACGAGCAGTACTTC
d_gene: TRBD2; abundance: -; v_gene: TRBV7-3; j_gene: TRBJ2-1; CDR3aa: CASSPGTSYEQFF; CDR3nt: TGTGCCAGCAGCCCGGGGACTAGCTATGAGCAGTTCTTC
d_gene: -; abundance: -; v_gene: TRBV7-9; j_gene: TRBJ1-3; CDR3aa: CASSSAYLEIGNTIYF; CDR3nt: TGTGCCAGCAGCTCCGCTTACCTGGAGATCGGAAACACCATATATTTT
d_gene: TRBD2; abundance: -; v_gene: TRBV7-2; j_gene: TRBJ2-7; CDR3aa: CASSLAIGGEIHYEQYF; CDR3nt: TGTGCCAGCAGCTTAGCGATTGGGGGGGAGATCCATTACGAGCAGTACTTC
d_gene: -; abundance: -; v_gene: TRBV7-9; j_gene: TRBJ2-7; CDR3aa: CASSVTYEQYF; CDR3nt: TGTGCCAGCAGCGTCACCTACGAGCAGTACTTC
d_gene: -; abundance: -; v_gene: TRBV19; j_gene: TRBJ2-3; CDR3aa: CASQGGGSTDTQYF; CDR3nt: TGTGCCTCCCAAGGGGGGGGTAGCACAGATACGCAGTATTTT
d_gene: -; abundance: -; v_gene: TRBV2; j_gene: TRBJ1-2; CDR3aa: CASRGTFYGYTF; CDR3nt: TGTGCCAGCAGAGGGACTTTCTATGGCTACACCTTC
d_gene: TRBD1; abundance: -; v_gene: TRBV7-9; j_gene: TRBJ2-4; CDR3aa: CASSTGTGGLDKNIQYF; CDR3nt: TGTGCCAGCAGCACCGGGACAGGGGGCTTGGACAAAAACATTCAGTACTTC
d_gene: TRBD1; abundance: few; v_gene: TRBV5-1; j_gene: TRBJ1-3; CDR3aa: CASSTGQDAGTIYF; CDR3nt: TGCGCCAGCAGCACGGGACAGGATGCGGGCACCATATATTTT
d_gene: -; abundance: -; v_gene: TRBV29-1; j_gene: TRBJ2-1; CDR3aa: CSVGEGHEQFF; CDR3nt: TGCAGCGTCGGTGAGGGGCATGAGCAGTTCTTC
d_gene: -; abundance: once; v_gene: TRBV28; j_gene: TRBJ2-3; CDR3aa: CASSRPDTQYF; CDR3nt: TGTGCCAGCAGTAGGCCAGATACGCAGTATTTT
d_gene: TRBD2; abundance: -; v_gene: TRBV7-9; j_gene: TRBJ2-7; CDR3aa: CASSLALAESYEQYF; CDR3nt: TGTGCCAGCAGCTTAGCACTAGCGGAGTCCTACGAGCAGTACTTC
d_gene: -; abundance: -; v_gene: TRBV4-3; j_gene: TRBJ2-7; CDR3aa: CASSQEGTGFHEQYF; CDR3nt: TGCGCCAGCAGCCAAGAAGGTACAGGGTTTCACGAGCAGTACTTC
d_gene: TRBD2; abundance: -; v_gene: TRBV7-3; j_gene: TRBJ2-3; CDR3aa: CASSLGTSGTDTQYF; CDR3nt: TGTGCCAGCAGCTTAGGGACTAGCGGGACAGATACGCAGTATTTT
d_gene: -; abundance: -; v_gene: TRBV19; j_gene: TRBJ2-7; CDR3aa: CASSLGVGSYEQYF; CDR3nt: TGTGCCAGTAGTCTAGGAGTCGGCTCCTACGAGCAGTACTTC
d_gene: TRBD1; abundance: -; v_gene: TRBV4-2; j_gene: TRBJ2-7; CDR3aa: CASSHFGTGAYEQYF; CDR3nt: TGTGCCAGCAGCCACTTTGGGACAGGGGCCTACGAGCAGTACTTC
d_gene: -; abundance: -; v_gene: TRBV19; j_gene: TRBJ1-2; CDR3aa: CASSIWGATSGYTF; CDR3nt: TGTGCCAGTAGTATCTGGGGGGCCACATCGGGCTACACCTTC
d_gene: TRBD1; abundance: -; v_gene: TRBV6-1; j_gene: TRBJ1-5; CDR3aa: CASRRDRNNQPQHF; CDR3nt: TGTGCCAGCCGACGGGACAGGAATAATCAGCCCCAGCATTTT
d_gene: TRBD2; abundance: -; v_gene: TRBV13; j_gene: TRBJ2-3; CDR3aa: CASSQTSGRPPGQYF; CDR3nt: TGTGCCAGCAGCCAAACTAGCGGGAGGCCTCCGGGGCAGTATTTT
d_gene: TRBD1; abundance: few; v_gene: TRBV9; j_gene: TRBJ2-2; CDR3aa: CASSAARGLSGELFF; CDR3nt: TGTGCCAGCAGTGCGGCCAGGGGGCTATCCGGGGAGCTGTTTTTT
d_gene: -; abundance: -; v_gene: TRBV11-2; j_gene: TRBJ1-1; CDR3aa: CASALGGASTEAFF; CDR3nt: TGTGCCAGCGCCTTAGGGGGGGCGAGCACTGAAGCTTTCTTT